This is a list of T cell receptor beta chains from one sample in a study of regulatory T cells in long-lasting Graves disease. TCRdb used MiXCR to reprocess the multiplex PCR reads, holding one entry per CDR3 protein. The sample records more than 300,000 distinct CDR3 sequences, around 16% being singletons. These data were also reused for a study on T cells in Graves' hyperthyroidism and ophthalmopathy.

This material consisted of peripheral blood mononuclear cells (PBMCs), taken at new diagnosis, from a patient treated with antithyroid drugs. All receptors derive from a woman under 30 with Graves disease. Both conserved end residues are part of each CDR3. A D gene is named only where the DNA matches it firmly. Clone size is not always given. Where it is, it says once, few, many or a class for expanded clones.

TRBJ2-1 TRBV18 - many CASSPVQESTGPFF TGTGCCAGCTCACCGGTCCAGGAAAGCACGGGGCCGTTCTTC
TRBJ2-2 TRBV6-1 - many CASSQQGRGNTGELFF TGTGCCAGCAGCCAACAGGGCCGGGGGAACACCGGGGAGCTGTTTTTT
TRBJ2-1 TRBV11-3 - - CASSLIASNEQFF TGTGCCAGCAGCTTAATAGCTTCCAATGAGCAGTTCTTC
TRBJ1-1 TRBV7-3 - many CASSSSNMNTEAFF TGTGCCAGCAGCTCCTCTAACATGAACACTGAAGCTTTCTTT
TRBJ1-3 TRBV5-6 TRBD1 few CASSVPGQSSGNTIYF TGTGCCAGCAGCGTCCCGGGACAGAGCTCTGGAAACACCATATATTTT
TRBJ1-5 TRBV6-1 - - CASSREVSGFDNQPQHF TGTGCCAGCAGTCGGGAGGTCTCTGGGTTCGACAATCAGCCCCAGCATTTT
TRBJ1-5 TRBV7-8 TRBD1 many CASSLDGDRDQPQHF TGTGCCAGCAGCTTAGATGGGGACAGGGATCAGCCCCAGCATTTT
TRBJ2-2 TRBV19 - - CASSGRRGTTNTGELFF TGTGCCAGTAGTGGCCGGAGGGGGACTACGAACACCGGGGAGCTGTTTTTT
TRBJ1-1 TRBV7-2 - many CASSLWAGNTEAFF TGTGCCAGCAGCCTCTGGGCAGGGAACACTGAAGCTTTCTTT
TRBJ2-6 TRBV9 TRBD1 - CASSSRGQTHLSGANVLTF TGTGCCAGCAGCAGCCGGGGACAGACCCACCTCTCTGGGGCCAACGTCCTGACTTTC
TRBJ1-2 TRBV6-1 - many CASSRGGRYGYTF TGTGCCAGCAGTCGGGGGGGACGCTATGGCTACACCTTC
TRBJ1-2 TRBV28 - few CASSPPEGYGYTF TGTGCCAGCAGTCCCCCCGAAGGGTATGGCTACACCTTC
TRBJ1-3 TRBV6-1 - - CASSEGVLGNTIYF TGTGCCAGCAGTGAAGGGGTCCTCGGAAACACCATATATTTT
TRBJ2-3 TRBV10-3 - few CAISETSKDTQYF TGTGCCATCAGTGAGACTAGCAAAGATACGCAGTATTTT
TRBJ2-1 TRBV11-2 - many CASSLDSDQYEQFF TGTGCCAGCAGCTTAGACTCGGACCAATACGAGCAGTTCTTC
TRBJ2-2 TRBV7-6 - few CASSRGTGLPTSRELFF TGTGCCAGCAGCCGGGGAACAGGACTGCCTACTAGCAGGGAGCTGTTTTTT
TRBJ1-4 TRBV29-1 - - CSGLKGEKLFF TGCAGCGGCTTAAAAGGAGAAAAACTGTTTTTT